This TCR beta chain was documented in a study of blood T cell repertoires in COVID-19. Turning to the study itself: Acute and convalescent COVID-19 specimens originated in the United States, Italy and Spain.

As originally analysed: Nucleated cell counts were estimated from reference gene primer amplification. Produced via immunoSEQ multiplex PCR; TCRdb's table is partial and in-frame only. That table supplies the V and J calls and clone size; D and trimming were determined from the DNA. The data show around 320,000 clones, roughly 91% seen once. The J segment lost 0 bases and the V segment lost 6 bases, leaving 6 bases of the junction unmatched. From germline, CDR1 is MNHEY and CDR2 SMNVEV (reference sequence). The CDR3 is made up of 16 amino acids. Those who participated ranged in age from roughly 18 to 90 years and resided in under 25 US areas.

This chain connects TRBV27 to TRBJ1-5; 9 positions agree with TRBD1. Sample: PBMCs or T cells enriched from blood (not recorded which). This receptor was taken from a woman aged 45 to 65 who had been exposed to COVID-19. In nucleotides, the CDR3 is TGTGCCAGCAGCCGGGGACAGGGCTTTAGCAATCAGCCCCAGCATTTT. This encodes CASSRGQGFSNQPQHF.